This TCR beta chain was documented in a study of OX40 agonist ivuxolimab in advanced cancers. About the full investigation: Ivuxolimab was an agonistic, fully human IgG2 monoclonal antibody directed against OX40 (CD134), a costimulatory receptor. Intravenous ivuxolimab was administered to patients every 2 weeks at six dose levels: 0.01, 0.1, 0.3, 1.5, 3 and 10 mg/kg. Of the roughly 51 patients in dose escalation, 19 had hepatocellular carcinoma, about 15 had melanoma, 9 had renal cell carcinoma and 9 had head and neck cancer. Partial responses occurred in three dose-escalation patients, of whom one had hepatocellular carcinoma and two had cutaneous melanoma. Patients were allowed to have had prior anti-PD-1, anti-PD-L1 or anti-CTLA-4 therapy, and 40% of the dose-escalation patients had previously received checkpoint inhibitors. Peripheral TCRbeta sequencing aimed to test whether ivuxolimab altered TCR sequence diversity and caused clonal T-cell expansion. The paper covers the monotherapy dose-escalation part of the phase I ivuxolimab trial, which included N of about 51 patients. In the dose-escalation cohort, around four fifths of patients were male, and the mean age was around 65 years with a range of roughly 20 to 80.

Overall results and qualifications from the work: Clonal expansion of both CD4+ and CD8+ blood T cells was observed from baseline to week 6 at doses 0.1 to 3.0 mg/kg. The antigen specificity of the peripheral T cells that underwent clonal expansion was not determined. Low levels of normalized T-cell clonal expansion were also shown by some nonresponding patients. Partial responders in the 0.1-3.0 mg/kg groups had among the lowest normalized peripheral clonal expansion, especially among CD8+ T cells. After ivuxolimab, more expanded clones were found on average in CD8+ T cells than in CD4+ T cells.

A single count supports this clone. Its antigen is still unknown. Base qualities were left out, and no much larger clone turns up one base away. Patients with a history of autoimmune disease or receiving systemic immunosuppression were excluded from the trial. In every dose cohort, peripheral blood was drawn for TCR sequencing at baseline, cycle 4 day 1, and cycle 7 day 1. Samples came from an open-label, multicenter, first-in-human phase I dose-escalation trial of ivuxolimab. Adults with locally advanced or metastatic melanoma, renal cell, hepatocellular, or head and neck squamous cell carcinoma were enrolled in the trial. Before TCR sequencing, CD4+ and CD8+ T cells were separately sorted from peripheral blood. The germline V gene (reference sequence) supplies CDR1 MNHEY and CDR2 SMNVEV. V is cut by 5 bases and J by 1 base, and the space between the germline ends is 11 bases. From its cysteine to its phenylalanine, the CDR3 spans 14 amino acids. The read is trimmed to its CDR3 DNA, 42 bases read in frame from base 1.

To sequence the TCRbeta CDR3 region, genomic DNA was isolated from the sorted cells. TCRbeta CDR3 regions were sequenced using the immunoSEQ Assay. TCRdb re-hosts the immuneACCESS table, in-frame sequences only. Its copies lack some clones; in the studies checked, an unresolved V gene accounts for under half of them, and the cause for the rest is not known. The table for this sample lists tens of thousands of clones; 80% to 95% of them were counted only once. The ten largest make up less than 9.5% of the sample. This receptor was taken from an adult with an advanced solid tumor such as melanoma, head and neck, liver or kidney cancer. The chain employs TRBV27 and TRBJ1-1, with the D gene not clear enough to name. Sequencing was performed on CD4+ or CD8+ T cells sorted from blood, taken in a trial of the OX40 agonist ivuxolimab. The DNA is TGTGCCAGCAGTCTACTAGCTACGAACACTGAAGCTTTCTTT. This sequence encodes CASSLLATNTEAFF.